The 11 T cell receptor beta chains in this list originate from one sample, sequenced in a study of spatial heterogeneity in lung cancer (dated by TCRdb to the late 2010s). The intended sense of this specimen's time point label: sample taken at primary tumor resection. Whole RNA extracted from tumor and nontumor lung tissue, or from cryopreserved PBMC samples, was used for TCR sequencing without cell sorting. Receptor amplification or capture employed 5' RACE. Reads for this sample came from a NextSeq 500. Starting from the raw public reads, TCRdb applied fastp trimming at Q25, assembled clones with MiXCR and retained in-frame beta chains. A single entry per CDR3 protein holds the most common genes and DNA from its merged rows. Present in this sample are under 25,000 distinct CDR3 sequences, approximately 6.6% of which were seen just once. Jointly, the top ten make up 13% to 15% of the sample. Source: PBMCs, taken at surgery. Receptor source: a male donor with early-stage non-small cell lung cancer.

The sample holds many counts of this clonotype. The V and J genes are TRBV7-8 and TRBJ1-1; no clear D gene. CDR1 SGHVS and CDR2 FQNEAQ come from the germline V gene. The CDR3 runs to 14 residues. Trimming stripped 5 bases from V and 5 bases from J, with 15 bases between. The CDR3: CASSHSRERTEAFF. The CDR3 bases are TGTGCCAGCAGCCACTCTCGGGAGAGGACTGAAGCTTTCTTT.

The chain joins TRBV7-8 to TRBJ2-7; D gene uncertain. The CDR3 length is 14 residues. Trimming took 1 base from V and 3 from J, leaving 10 bases between them. Per the germline V gene, CDR1 is SGHVS and CDR2 is FQNEAQ. Written as DNA, the CDR3 is TGTGCCAGCAGCTTAGGCGGTACGGACTACGAGCAGTACTTC. Its protein is CASSLGGTDYEQYF.

This clonotype was detected ten times or more. This chain links TRBV4-1 with TRBJ2-2, with D perhaps given as TRBD1 or TRBD2 (5 bases each). The CDR3 is 14 residues long. The V end lost 0 bases, the J end lost 6 bases, and 8 bases lay between the germline ends. Germline values: CDR1 MGHRA, CDR2 YSYEKL. The DNA of the CDR3 is TGCGCCAGCAGCCAAGATCGGGGCCCCGGGGAGCTGTTTTTT. Translating it yields CASSQDRGPGELFF.

This clonotype was found a few times. This chain connects TRBV3-1 to TRBJ2-7; D is ambiguous. The CDR3 is made up of 14 amino acids. Germline CDR1 is LGHDT and CDR2 is YNNKEL (reference sequence). Trimming removed 2 bases at V and 5 bases at J, with 13 bases between. The CDR3 loop is CASSQNEPAHEQYF. The DNA for the CDR3 is TGTGCCAGCAGCCAAAATGAGCCGGCCCACGAGCAGTACTTC.

CDR3 DNA sequence: TGTGCCAGCAGTAAACTACTCTCTACTGGGGGAGCTGTAAGGAACGAGCAGTACTTC. Its translation: CASSKLLSTGGAVRNEQYF. The chain uses TRBV27 and TRBJ2-7; D is possibly TRBD1 or TRBD2 (5 bases each). CDR3 length: 19 residues. Per the germline V gene, CDR1 is MNHEY and CDR2 is SMNVEV (reference sequence). V was cut by 5 bases and J by 5 bases, with 31 bases left in between.

This clonotype has just a few counts. The rearrangement links TRBV7-2 to TRBJ2-7, with 7 nucleotides matching TRBD2. CDR3 length: 13 amino acids. The V gene end was trimmed by 5 bases and the J gene end by 2 bases; junction bases not matched to a gene: 3. Germline CDR1 reads SGHTA; CDR2 reads FQGNSA. The CDR3 coding sequence is TGTGCCAGCAGCCCGGGGGGTCCCTACGAGCAGTACGTC. Residues: CASSPGGPYEQYV.

In this sample, this clonotype turned up many times. This chain uses TRBV20-1 with TRBJ2-7; the D gene is possibly TRBD2 (5 bases). V was trimmed by 6 bases and J by 6 bases, leaving 15 bases between them. Germline values: CDR1 DFQATT, CDR2 SNEGSKA (reference sequence). CDR3 length: 12 amino acids. This CDR3 is CSAVGRVSEQYF. In DNA form, the CDR3 reads TGCAGTGCCGTAGGGAGAGTTTCCGAGCAGTACTTC.

This clonotype was picked up many times. This chain connects TRBV10-2 to TRBJ2-3; tentative D call: TRBD1 (5 bases). Deletions cut 4 bases from V and 5 bases from J, with 10 bases between. This CDR3 is built from 13 residues. Germline CDR1 is WSHSY and CDR2 is SAAADI. For the CDR3, the DNA is TGCGCCAGCAGTGGAAGGGGCGGAGATACGCAGTATTTT. Protein sequence: CASSGRGGDTQYF.

This clonotype was seen repeatedly, ten times or more. The chain has TRBV7-3 and TRBJ1-2; D gene unclear. CDR1 and CDR2 from the germline V gene are SGHTA and FQGTGA. The CDR3 totals 14 residues. The V and J ends lost 0 bases and 0 bases respectively, with 5 bases between them. CDR3 coding DNA: TGTGCCAGCAGCTTAACCAGAGCTAACTATGGCTACACCTTC. Translation gives CASSLTRANYGYTF.

This clonotype has ten or more counts. The gene calls are TRBV5-1 and TRBJ2-6, with TRBD1 matching over 9 bases. This CDR3 is built from 18 residues. With 7 bases clipped from V and 1 base from J, the junction kept 12 bases outside the gene matches. Germline assignment: CDR1 SGHRS and CDR2 YFSETQ. CDR3 in DNA: TGCGCCAGCGCTCCTGGGGGACAGGGTTTATCTGGGGCCAACGTCCTGACTTTC. It is translated as CASAPGGQGLSGANVLTF.

The chain employs TRBV5-1 and TRBJ2-5, with 10 bases fitting TRBD2. The germline CDR1 and CDR2 sequences are SGHRS and YFSETQ. The CDR3 has 16 residues. V lost 2 bases and J lost 3; bases outside the gene matches: 7. The CDR3 bases are TGCGCCAGCAGCTTCAGACTAGCGGGCGGGGAAGAGACCCAGTACTTC. Its protein is CASSFRLAGGEETQYF.